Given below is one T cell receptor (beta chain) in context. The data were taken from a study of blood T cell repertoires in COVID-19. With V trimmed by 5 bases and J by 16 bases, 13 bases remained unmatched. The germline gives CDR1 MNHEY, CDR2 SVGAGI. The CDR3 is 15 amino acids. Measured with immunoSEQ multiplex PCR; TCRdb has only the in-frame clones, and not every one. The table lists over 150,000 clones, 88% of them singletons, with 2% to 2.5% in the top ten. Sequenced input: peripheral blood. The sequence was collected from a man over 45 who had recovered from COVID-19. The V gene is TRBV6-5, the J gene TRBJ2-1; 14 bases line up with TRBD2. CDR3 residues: CASSQPGLAGDDSFF. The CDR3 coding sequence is TGTGCCAGCAGTCAGCCGGGACTAGCGGGAGACGATAGCTTCTTC.